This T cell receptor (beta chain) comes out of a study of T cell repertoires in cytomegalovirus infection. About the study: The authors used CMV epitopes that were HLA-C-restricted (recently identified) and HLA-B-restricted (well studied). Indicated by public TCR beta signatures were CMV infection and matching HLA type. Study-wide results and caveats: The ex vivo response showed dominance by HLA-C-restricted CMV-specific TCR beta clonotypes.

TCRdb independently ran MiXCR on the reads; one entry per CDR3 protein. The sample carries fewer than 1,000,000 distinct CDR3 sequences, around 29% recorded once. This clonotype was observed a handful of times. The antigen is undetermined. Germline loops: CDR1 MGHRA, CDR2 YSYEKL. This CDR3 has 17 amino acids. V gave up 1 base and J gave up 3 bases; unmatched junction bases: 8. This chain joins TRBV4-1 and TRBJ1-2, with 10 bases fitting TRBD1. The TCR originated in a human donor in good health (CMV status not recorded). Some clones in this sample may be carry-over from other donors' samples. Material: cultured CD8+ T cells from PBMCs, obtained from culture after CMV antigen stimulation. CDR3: CASSQVPMGTGDYGYTF. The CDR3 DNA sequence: TGCGCCAGCAGCCAAGTCCCTATGGGGACAGGGGACTATGGCTACACCTTC.